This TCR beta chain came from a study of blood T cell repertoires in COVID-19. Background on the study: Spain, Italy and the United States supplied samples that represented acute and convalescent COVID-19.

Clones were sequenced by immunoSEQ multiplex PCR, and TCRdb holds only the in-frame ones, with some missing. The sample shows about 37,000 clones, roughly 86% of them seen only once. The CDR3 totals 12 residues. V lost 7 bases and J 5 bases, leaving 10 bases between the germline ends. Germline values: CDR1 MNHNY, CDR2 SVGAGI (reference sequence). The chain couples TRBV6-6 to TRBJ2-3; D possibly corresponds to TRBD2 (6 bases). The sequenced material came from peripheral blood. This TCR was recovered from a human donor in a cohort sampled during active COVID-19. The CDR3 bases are TGTGCCAGCACGGGGGTGGAAGATACGCAGTATTTT. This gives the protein CASTGVEDTQYF.